The 30 T cell receptor beta chains presented below share a single source sample, sequenced in a study of metastatic and nonmetastatic thyroid tumors. Thyroid surgery was performed in patients who had received no treatment beforehand. TCRdb reanalyzed the PCR reads with MiXCR. In the table there are about 64,000 clones, roughly 4% of which are singletons. What was sequenced was blood. These receptors all stem from a female donor with papillary thyroid cancer or a benign thyroid nodule (not recorded which). Some clones in this sample may be carry-over from other donors' samples.

The chain joins TRBV20-1 to TRBJ1-2; no clear D gene. CDR3 length: 14 residues. The germline gives CDR1 DFQATT, CDR2 SNEGSKA (reference sequence). Trimming removed 4 bases from V and 12 bases from J, with 24 bases in between. The CDR3 sequence: CSATRSGKVIVHTF. The CDR3 nucleotides are TGCAGTGCTACTCGGTCGGGGAAGGTTATAGTACACACCTTC.

The rearrangement joins TRBV28 to TRBJ2-7; no clear D. Per the germline V gene, CDR1 is MDHEN and CDR2 is SYDVKM. V was cut by 0 bases and J by 4 bases, with 13 bases left in between. The CDR3 contains 15 residues. The CDR3 reads CASSLWDSLWYEQYF. The CDR3 DNA reads TGTGCCAGCAGTTTATGGGATAGCCTTTGGTACGAGCAGTACTTC.

This clone was seen repeatedly, ten times or more. This chain uses TRBV3-1 with TRBJ2-2; 7 nucleotides agree with TRBD2. The CDR3 extends over 15 amino acids. In germline, CDR1 is LGHDT, CDR2 YNNKEL (reference sequence). V was pared by 4 bases and J by 4 bases, with 6 bases of the junction left unmatched. This CDR3 reads CASSRGGSSTGELFF. Written as DNA, the CDR3 is TGTGCCAGCAGCCGGGGCGGGAGCAGCACCGGGGAGCTGTTTTTT.

This clone was recorded a few times. Germline and junction disagree at one end, which may indicate a read error. Written as DNA, the CDR3 is TGTGCCAGTATTGGGGGAACAAGCTATGGCTACACCTTT. This translates into CASIGGTSYGYTF. V gene TRBV19 combines with J gene TRBJ1-2, with D maybe TRBD1 (5 bases). Per germline, CDR1 LNHDA and CDR2 SQIVND (reference sequence). This CDR3 has 13 residues.

Notes on this clone: The junction and the germline gene differ at one end; a read error may be behind it. The gene calls are TRBV5-1 and TRBJ2-7, with D unresolved. Germline V gene data show CDR1 as SGHRS and CDR2 as YFSETQ. The CDR3 loop spans 13 amino acids. The CDR3 spells CASSLGAFYEQHF. Written as DNA, the CDR3 is TGCGCCAGCAGCTTGGGAGCCTTCTACGAGCAGCACTTC. Full variable domain (outside the CDR3, taken from reference TRBV5-1 and TRBJ2-7): KAGVTQTPRYLIKTRGQQVTLSCSPISGHRSVSWYQQTPGQGLQFLFEYFSETQRNKGNFPGRFSGRQFSNSRSEMNVSTLELGDSALYLCASSLGAFYEQHFGPGTRLTVT.

This clone was detected many times. The chain couples TRBV4-2 to TRBJ2-7, with no clear D. Between the trimmed V and J ends, which lost 3 bases and 3 bases, there was a span of 9 bases. CDR3 length equals 13 residues. CDR1 is LGHNA, CDR2 YNFKEQ, per germline. The DNA of the CDR3 is TGTGCCAGCAGCCAGCAGCTAGACTACGAGCAGTACTTC. Translated: CASSQQLDYEQYF.

This clone was detected many times. The chain combines TRBV20-1 with TRBJ2-4; D possibly corresponds to TRBD2 (6 bases). CDR1 is DFQATT and CDR2 is SNEGSKA in the germline V gene (reference sequence). Trimming took 6 bases from V and 1 from J, leaving 13 bases between them. The CDR3 is 14 amino acids. The chain's CDR3 is CSALGEVAKNIQYF. The CDR3 nucleotides read TGCAGTGCGCTAGGGGAGGTTGCCAAAAACATTCAGTACTTC.

This clone was observed many times. This chain links TRBV12-3 or TRBV12-4 with TRBJ2-7, with D perhaps matching TRBD1 (6 bases). V was shortened by 8 bases and J by 0 bases, with 17 bases between the two germline ends. CDR3 size: 15 residues. CDR3 sequence (DNA): TGTGCCAGCTATAGCACAGGGCCCCTCTCCTACGAGCAGTACTTC. Its translation is CASYSTGPLSYEQYF.

There are many counts of this clone. A junction boundary mismatches the germline segment, possibly from a read error. V and J are TRBV7-7 and TRBJ2-7, with D perhaps TRBD2 (6 bases). Germline V lookup: CDR1 SSHAT, CDR2 FNYEAQ (reference sequence). This CDR3 contains 15 residues. In DNA, the CDR3 is TGTGCTAGCAGCTTAGCGGTCCAACCGATCCACGAGCAGTACTTC. Its protein is CASSLAVQPIHEQYF.

This clone was counted many times. The genes are TRBV7-6 and TRBJ2-3; D unclear. The CDR3 loop spans 13 amino acids. Germline V lookup: CDR1 SGHVS, CDR2 FNYEAQ. V lost 1 base and J 5 bases, leaving 7 bases between the germline ends. The CDR3 nucleotides read TGTGCCAGCAGCTTAGGGGCTAGAGATACGCAGTATTTT. It specifies CASSLGARDTQYF.

This clone was seen ten or more times. The chain is built from TRBV11-2 and TRBJ1-4, with TRBD1 matching over 7 bases. The CDR3 covers 15 residues. V lost 5 bases to trimming and J lost 3 bases; unmatched junction nucleotides: 6. Germline V CDR1 and CDR2: SGHAT, FQNNGV. The CDR3 region is CASSLKTGPNEKLFF. For the CDR3, the DNA is TGTGCCAGCAGCCTAAAGACAGGGCCTAATGAAAAACTGTTTTTT. Using reference TRBV11-2 and TRBJ1-4 for the parts outside the CDR3, the full variable domain is EAGVAQSPRYKIIEKRQSVAFWCNPISGHATLYWYQQILGQGPKLLIQFQNNGVVDDSQLPKDRFSAERLKGVDSTLKIQPAKLEDSAVYLCASSLKTGPNEKLFFGSGTQLSVL.

To note about this clone: This CDR3 is missing its conserved last phenylalanine or tryptophan, likely due to a read error. V is TRBV20-1 and J is TRBJ1-1; the match to TRBD1 covers 7 bases. The germline CDR1 and CDR2 sequences are DFQATT and SNEGSKA (reference sequence). V lost 6 bases, J lost 3 bases, and 10 bases stayed unmatched. This CDR3 comprises 14 residues. For the CDR3, the DNA is TGCAGTGCGACCGGTACAGGGGACCACACTGAAGCTTTCCTT. As protein: CSATGTGDHTEAFL.

This clone was recorded at least ten times. The chain links TRBV7-6 to TRBJ2-7; 7 bases agree with TRBD2. Germline CDR1 is SGHVS and CDR2 is FNYEAQ. The V and J ends lost 0 bases and 1 base, in that order; junction bases with no gene match: 0. CDR3 length: 14 residues. The CDR3 nucleotides are TGTGCCAGCAGCTTAGCGGGAGGGTCCTACGAGCAGTACTTC. Encoded protein: CASSLAGGSYEQYF.

By frequency in the sample, this clone is medium-sized. The rearrangement links TRBV20-1 to TRBJ2-1; 10 positions match TRBD2. Unmatched junction bases numbered 2, after V lost 4 bases and J lost 2 bases. The CDR3 spans 14 residues. Looked up from germline, CDR1 is DFQATT and CDR2 is SNEGSKA (reference sequence). The DNA of the CDR3 is TGCAGTGCTATAGGGACTAGCGCCTACAATGAGCAGTTCTTC. It specifies CSAIGTSAYNEQFF.

This clone occurred a few times. Because the CDR3 is missing its conserved closing phenylalanine or tryptophan, this is likely a read error. CDR3 region: CASRDRVSEAFL. The DNA of the CDR3 is TGCGCCAGCAGGGACAGGGTCTCTGAAGCTTTCCTT. The rearrangement joins TRBV10-2 to TRBJ1-1; 8 nucleotides line up with TRBD1. V lost 6 bases to trimming and J lost 6 bases; unmatched junction nucleotides: 3. The CDR3 runs to 12 residues. Germline V gives CDR1 WSHSY, CDR2 SAAADI.

This clone was observed at least ten times. The chain recombines TRBV28 with TRBJ1-2; D not resolved. The V end was cut by 2 bases, the J end by 7 bases, with 11 bases between. This CDR3 is 13 amino acids long. Germline V gives CDR1 MDHEN, CDR2 SYDVKM. The CDR3: CASSLLVVRGYTF. CDR3 nucleotide sequence: TGTGCCAGCAGTTTACTAGTAGTCCGTGGCTACACCTTC.

This clone was picked up many times. This rearrangement joins TRBV3-1 to TRBJ1-1; D gene unclear. CDR3 length: 14 amino acids. Germline V gene data show CDR1 as LGHDT and CDR2 as YNNKEL (reference sequence). The V end was cut by 4 bases, the J end by 0 bases, with 9 bases between. The DNA of the CDR3 is TGTGCCAGCAGCCTATACACCATGAACACTGAAGCTTTCTTT. Protein: CASSLYTMNTEAFF.

The chain has TRBV28 and TRBJ1-5, with 8 bases matching TRBD1. This CDR3 has 13 amino acids. The germline V gene has CDR1 MDHEN and CDR2 SYDVKM. J lost 8 bases, V lost 3 bases, and 3 bases had no gene match. CDR3 nucleotides: TGTGCCAGCAGTTTTCCAGGGGGCGAGCCCCAGCATTTT. It is translated as CASSFPGGEPQHF.

This clone occurred a few times. Given a much more abundant clone one base away, this may be a read error. The chain links TRBV15 to TRBJ1-1; D not resolved. Germline V gives CDR1 LNHNV, CDR2 YYDKDF (reference sequence). The CDR3 totals 13 residues. Trimming pared 2 bases from V and 0 bases from J, leaving 4 bases between. CDR3 protein: CATSRLLNTEAFF. The CDR3 DNA is TGTGCCACCAGCAGATTACTGAACACTGAAGCTTTCTTT.

The V call is TRBV19, the J call TRBJ2-7; D is tentatively TRBD1 or TRBD2 (5 bases each). The CDR3 contains 13 residues. The ends were cut back, 3 bases at V and 4 bases at J, with 10 bases in the middle. Germline V gene sequence: CDR1 LNHDA, CDR2 SQIVND (reference sequence). For the CDR3, the DNA is TGTGCCAGTAGTATTGGGACGGATTACGAGCAGTACTTC. Protein: CASSIGTDYEQYF.

The table lists this clone with many counts. The chain is built from TRBV6-1 and TRBJ1-2, with TRBD1 matching 7 bases. Germline loops: CDR1 MNHNS, CDR2 SASEGT. The CDR3 length is 13 residues. Trimming removed 6 bases from V and 6 bases from J; junction bases left unmatched: 7. The CDR3 loop is CASRRDSDDGYTF. CDR3 sequence (DNA): TGTGCCAGCAGGAGGGACAGTGACGATGGCTACACCTTC.

This clone was detected ten times or more. The chain employs TRBV19 and TRBJ2-5; 7 nucleotides line up with TRBD1. This CDR3 region has 14 residues. Germline-derived CDR1 and CDR2 are LNHDA and SQIVND (reference sequence). With V trimmed by 7 bases and J by 0 bases, 5 bases remained unmatched. CDR3 bases: TGTGCCAGTAAACGACAGGGCAACCAAGAGACCCAGTACTTC. Its translation is CASKRQGNQETQYF.

The rearrangement joins TRBV27 to TRBJ2-1; D possibly corresponds to TRBD1 (6 bases). This CDR3 spans 15 amino acids. Trimming took off 4 bases at V and 4 bases at J, with 14 bases between the two ends. Germline loops: CDR1 MNHEY, CDR2 SMNVEV (reference sequence). The CDR3 protein is CASSYIGQKYNEQFF. CDR3 nucleotide sequence: TGTGCCAGCAGTTATATTGGACAGAAATACAATGAGCAGTTCTTC.

This clone was picked up many times. The chain links TRBV11-3 to TRBJ2-2, with 8 bases fitting TRBD2. Germline V gene data show CDR1 as SGHNT and CDR2 as YENEEA. After removal of 3 bases from V and 6 bases from J, the junction contained 6 bases not matched to a gene. This CDR3 has 15 residues. The CDR3 nucleotides read TGTGCCAGCAGCTTGGTGACGGGAGGGGCCGGGGAGCTGTTTTTT. This encodes CASSLVTGGAGELFF.

This clone occurred many times. The J gene is TRBJ2-3, the V gene TRBV7-6; TRBD2 might be the D (7 bases). The CDR3 totals 15 residues. Germline loops: CDR1 SGHVS, CDR2 FNYEAQ. V was shortened by 5 bases and J by 3 bases, with 15 bases between the two germline ends. The CDR3 DNA sequence: TGTGCCAGCAGCGCAACCGGGGGGCCAACAGATACGCAGTATTTT. As protein: CASSATGGPTDTQYF.

Note on this clone: One end of the junction is discordant with germline, which a read error may explain. The V gene is TRBV5-1, the J gene TRBJ2-2; D might be TRBD2 (6 bases). Looked up from germline, CDR1 is SGHRS and CDR2 is YFSETQ. CDR3 length: 14 residues. The CDR3 DNA follows: TGCGCCAGCAGCTTAGGCCCGAACACCGGGGGGCTGTTTTTT. Its protein is CASSLGPNTGGLFF.

This clone has a count of ten or more. This chain uses TRBV19 with TRBJ2-6; 11 bases are shared with TRBD2. J gave up 3 bases and V 7 bases, and 8 bases lay outside the gene matches. Germline CDR1 LNHDA, CDR2 SQIVND (reference sequence). The CDR3 is made up of 17 amino acids. The CDR3 nucleotides read TGTGCCAGTACCCGACTAGCGGGAAAAGGTGGGGCCAACGTCCTGACTTTC. Encoded protein: CASTRLAGKGGANVLTF.

The table lists this clone with many counts. This chain joins TRBV7-8 and TRBJ1-5; D uncertain. CDR1 and CDR2 from the germline V gene are SGHVS and FQNEAQ. Between the trimmed V and J ends, which lost 2 bases and 5 bases, there was a span of 10 bases. The length of the CDR3 is 14 residues. The CDR3 nucleotides read TGTGCCAGCAGCTTAATTTCCATCGATCAGCCCCAGCATTTT. Protein sequence: CASSLISIDQPQHF.

This clone turned up a few times. The chain recombines TRBV30 with TRBJ2-5; 16 bases match TRBD2. V trimming: 3 bases; J trimming: 5 bases; junction bases outside the gene matches: 6. CDR1 GTSNPN and CDR2 SVGIG come from the germline V gene (reference sequence). CDR3 size: 16 residues. CDR3 sequence (DNA): TGTGCCTGGAGCGGGACTAGCGGGAGGGCATGGGAGACCCAGTACTTC. It yields the protein CAWSGTSGRAWETQYF.

This clone was detected many times. Additional DNA sequences in this sample encode the identical CDR3. The gene calls are TRBV19 and TRBJ1-6; 8 nucleotides align to TRBD1. The germline gives CDR1 LNHDA, CDR2 SQIVND (reference sequence). Losses at the gene ends were 5 bases for V and 8 bases for J; bases not matched to a gene: 8. The CDR3 is 15 amino acids. The CDR3 sequence is CASSADRGRYSPLHF. CDR3 sequence (DNA): TGTGCCAGTAGTGCCGACAGGGGTCGATATTCACCCCTCCACTTT. Complete variable domain (other parts from reference TRBV19 and TRBJ1-6): DGGITQSPKYLFRKEGQNVTLSCEQNLNHDAMYWYRQDPGQGLRLIYYSQIVNDFQKGDIAEGYSVSREKKESFPLTVTSAQKNPTAFYLCASSADRGRYSPLHFGNGTRLTVT.